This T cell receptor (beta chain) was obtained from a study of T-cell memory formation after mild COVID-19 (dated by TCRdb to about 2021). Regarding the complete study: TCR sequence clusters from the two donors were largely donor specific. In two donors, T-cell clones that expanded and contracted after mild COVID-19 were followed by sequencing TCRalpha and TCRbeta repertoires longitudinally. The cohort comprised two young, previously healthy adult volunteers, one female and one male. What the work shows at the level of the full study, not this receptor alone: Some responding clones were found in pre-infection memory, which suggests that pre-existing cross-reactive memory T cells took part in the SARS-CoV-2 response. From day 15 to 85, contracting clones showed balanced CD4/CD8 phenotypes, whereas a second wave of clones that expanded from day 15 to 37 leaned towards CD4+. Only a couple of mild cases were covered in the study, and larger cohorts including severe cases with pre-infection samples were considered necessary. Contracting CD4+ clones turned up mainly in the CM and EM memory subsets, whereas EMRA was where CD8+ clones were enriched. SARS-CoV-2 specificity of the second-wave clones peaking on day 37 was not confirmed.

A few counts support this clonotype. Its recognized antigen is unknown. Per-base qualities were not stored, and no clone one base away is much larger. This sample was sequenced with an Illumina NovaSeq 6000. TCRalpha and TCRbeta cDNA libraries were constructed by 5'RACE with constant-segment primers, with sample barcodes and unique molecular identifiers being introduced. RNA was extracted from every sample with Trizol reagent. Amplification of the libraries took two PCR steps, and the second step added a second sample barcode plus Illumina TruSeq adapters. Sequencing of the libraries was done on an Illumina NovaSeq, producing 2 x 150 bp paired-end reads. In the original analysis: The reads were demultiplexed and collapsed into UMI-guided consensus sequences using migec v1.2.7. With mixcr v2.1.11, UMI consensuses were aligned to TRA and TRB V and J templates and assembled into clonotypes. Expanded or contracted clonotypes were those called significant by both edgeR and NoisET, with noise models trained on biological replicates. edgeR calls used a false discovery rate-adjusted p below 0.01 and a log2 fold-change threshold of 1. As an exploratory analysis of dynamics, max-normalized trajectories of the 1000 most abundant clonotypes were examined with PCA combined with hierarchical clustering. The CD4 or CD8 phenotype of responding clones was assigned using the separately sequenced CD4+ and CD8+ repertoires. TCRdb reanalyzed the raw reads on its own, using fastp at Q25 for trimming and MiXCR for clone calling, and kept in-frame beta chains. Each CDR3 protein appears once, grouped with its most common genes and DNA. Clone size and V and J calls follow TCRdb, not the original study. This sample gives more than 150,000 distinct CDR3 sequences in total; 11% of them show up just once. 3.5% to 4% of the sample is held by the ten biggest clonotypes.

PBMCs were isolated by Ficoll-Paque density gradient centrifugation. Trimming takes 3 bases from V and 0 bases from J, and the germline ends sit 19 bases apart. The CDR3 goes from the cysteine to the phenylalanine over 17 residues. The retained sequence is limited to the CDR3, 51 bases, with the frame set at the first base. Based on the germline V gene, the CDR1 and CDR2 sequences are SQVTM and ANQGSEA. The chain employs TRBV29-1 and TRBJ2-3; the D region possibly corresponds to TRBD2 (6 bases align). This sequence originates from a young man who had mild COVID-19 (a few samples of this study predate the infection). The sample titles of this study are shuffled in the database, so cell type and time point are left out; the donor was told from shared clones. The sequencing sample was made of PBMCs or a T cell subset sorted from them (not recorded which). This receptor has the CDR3 CSVDVPSPGESTDTQYF. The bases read TGCAGCGTTGACGTACCTTCCCCGGGGGAGAGCACAGATACGCAGTATTTT.